Listed below are T cell receptor beta chains from one sample, sequenced in a study of glioma-infiltrating T cells. TCRdb independently ran MiXCR on the multiplex PCR reads; one entry per CDR3 protein. This sample yields 100,000 to 150,000 distinct CDR3 sequences, of which 20% to 25% are seen a single time; nearly 15% belongs to the top ten. Specimen: glioma tissue, nonneoplastic brain tissue, or PBMCs (not recorded which). The source of these receptors is a human donor with low-grade glioma or glioblastoma, undergoing nonglioma brain surgery, or in good health (not recorded which). Both conserved end residues are part of each CDR3.

J	V	CDR3
TRBJ2-7	TRBV29-1	CSVEDPGTGSYEQYF
TRBJ2-7	TRBV10-3	CAISGTSGTPAEQYF
TRBJ1-4	TRBV6-2/TRBV6-3	CASSDIGANEKLFF
TRBJ2-3	TRBV20-1	CSAVTAGATDTQYF
TRBJ2-7	TRBV12-3/TRBV12-4	CASGFPYEQYF
TRBJ2-1	TRBV6-1	CASSLSTNNEQFF
TRBJ2-1	TRBV27	CASSLRSGIRNEQFF
TRBJ2-7	TRBV10-2	CASSSSGYEQYF
TRBJ1-4	TRBV7-2	CASSFDGQPNEKLFF
TRBJ2-6	TRBV7-3	CASNLTLHSGANVLTF
TRBJ2-2	TRBV3-1	CASSQRTSLAGELFF
TRBJ2-7	TRBV18	CASSTSTPGTGAFSEQYF
TRBJ2-1	TRBV11-1	CASSLVGSSGSYNEQFF
TRBJ2-3	TRBV6-1	CASIGRAADTQYF
TRBJ2-5	TRBV15	CATNRGTPGGETQYF
TRBJ1-1	TRBV7-9	CASSPILRVNTEAFF
TRBJ2-1	TRBV30	CAFGRYNEQFF
TRBJ1-1	TRBV6-2/TRBV6-3	CASYVAPRTEAFF
TRBJ1-5	TRBV7-6	CASSFAKSMTGEANQPQHF
TRBJ1-5	TRBV7-8	CASSSPGDGNQPQHF
TRBJ1-1	TRBV29-1	CSVFDNRGTNTEAFF
TRBJ1-1	TRBV27	CASWKITRNTEAFF
TRBJ2-1	TRBV20-1	CSALAGVFPNEQFF
TRBJ2-5	TRBV7-9	CASSPGTHPGETQYF
TRBJ2-7	TRBV7-2	CASSLHPGGATEQYF
TRBJ2-7	TRBV7-2	CASSLARTSSHEQYF
TRBJ2-1	TRBV11-2	CASSFSGGRRNEQFF
TRBJ1-1	TRBV19	CASRVTPHGGVGAFF
TRBJ2-5	TRBV6-2/TRBV6-3	CASSYSTTSQETQYF
TRBJ2-6	TRBV11-2	CASSSKGWGSSGANVLTF
TRBJ2-1	TRBV28	CASSYLPYTGSPYNEQFF
TRBJ2-2	TRBV6-1	CASRDMGTGELFF
TRBJ1-4	TRBV29-1	CSVGTERRKLFF
TRBJ1-3	TRBV15	CATSRQGSIGTIYF
TRBJ2-7	TRBV6-1	CASRTASGRYEQYF
TRBJ2-1	TRBV4-2	CASSQDLPAYNEQFF
TRBJ2-7	TRBV6-1	CASRRPGQGAYEQYF
TRBJ2-1	TRBV7-2	CASSPRTSGSSNEQFF
TRBJ2-7	TRBV3-1	CASSLLPTGDYEQYF
TRBJ1-1	TRBV20-1	CSAREWMDTEAFF
TRBJ2-1	TRBV4-1	CASSQDGGRGDNEQFF
TRBJ2-5	TRBV10-3	CAISPTGLRQETQYF
TRBJ2-3	TRBV7-2	CASSLEAVSYTDTQYF
TRBJ2-3	TRBV7-9	CASSRIQGEIDTQYF
TRBJ2-5	TRBV28	CASSLFSGQGVRETQYF
TRBJ2-7	TRBV6-1	CASSPRLDSYEQYF
TRBJ2-5	TRBV7-2	CAGRRVSNQETQYF
TRBJ2-5	TRBV7-3	CASSLKRRVYKETQYF
TRBJ2-3	TRBV14	CASSPGAISTDTQYF
TRBJ1-1	TRBV24-1	CATSAWGDTEAFF